The 10 T cell receptor beta chains below come from one sample, sequenced in a study of CD8 T cells in ankylosing spondylitis. Antigens of these TCRs are unknown. TCRdb re-called the 5' RACE reads with MiXCR, one entry per CDR3 protein. The table lists more than 250,000 distinct CDR3 sequences, 7.5% to 9% of them singletons. Study conclusions and caveats: Seemingly characteristic of ankylosing spondylitis blood was a TCR beta motif consisting of about 8 highly homologous variants.

Sequences were obtained from blood, either unsorted or a sorted T cell fraction (not recorded which). Every receptor here comes from a male donor with ankylosing spondylitis.

The gene calls are TRBV5-1 and TRBJ1-1, with D unresolved. Germline CDR1 and CDR2: SGHRS and YFSETQ. V was shortened by 4 bases and J by 0 bases, with 7 bases between the two germline ends. This CDR3 is 13 amino acids long. The CDR3 coding sequence is TGCGCCAGCAGCAGAGACATGAACACTGAAGCTTTCTTT. Residues: CASSRDMNTEAFF.

The rearrangement joins TRBV6-1 to TRBJ2-1; 11 nucleotides align to TRBD2. The length of the CDR3 is 16 residues. J was trimmed by 4 bases and V by 6 bases; bases with no gene match: 8. The germline CDR1 and CDR2 sequences are MNHNS and SASEGT. The CDR3 DNA reads as TGTGCCAGCAGCTCAACTAGCGGGAGAGGATACAATGAGCAGTTCTTC. Translating it yields CASSSTSGRGYNEQFF.

This clonotype occurred a few times. The rearrangement links TRBV2 to TRBJ2-1, with D uncertain. The CDR3 covers 13 residues. The germline CDR1 and CDR2 sequences are SNHLY and FYNNEI. Trimming removed 6 bases at V and 5 bases at J, with 11 bases between. CDR3 region: CASRPDTNNEQFF. DNA of the CDR3: TGTGCCAGCAGACCCGACACCAACAATGAGCAGTTCTTC.

J is TRBJ1-2 and V is TRBV27, with 7 bases identical to TRBD1. Per the germline V gene, CDR1 is MNHEY and CDR2 is SMNVEV (reference sequence). CDR3 length: 15 residues. Trimming cost V 6 bases and J 4 bases; bases outside gene matches: 11. In nucleotides, the CDR3 is TGTGCCAGCAGAACTCCAGGGGGGCCGGGCTATGGCTACACCTTC. Amino acid sequence: CASRTPGGPGYGYTF.

In its sample, this clonotype was seen many times. This chain uses TRBV18 with TRBJ1-1; D gene unclear. Germline V gene sequence: CDR1 KGHSH, CDR2 LQKENI. Trimming cost V 0 bases and J 5 bases, with 7 bases left between them. The CDR3 length is 13 residues. For the CDR3, the DNA is TGTGCCAGCTCACCACCAGGGTGGACTGAAGCTTTCTTT. It translates to CASSPPGWTEAFF.

This clonotype has a handful of counts. The rearrangement joins TRBV7-3 to TRBJ1-1; no clear D gene. Germline assignment: CDR1 SGHTA and CDR2 FQGTGA. The CDR3 spans 15 residues. Trimming removed 5 bases at V and 2 bases at J, with 15 bases between. DNA of the CDR3: TGTGCCAGCAGCCCCCACGGGGTGCGAAACACTGAAGCTTTCTTT. Residues: CASSPHGVRNTEAFF. The entire variable domain, with the rest obtained from reference TRBV7-3 and TRBJ1-1, is as follows: GAGVSQTPSNKVTEKGKYVELRCDPISGHTALYWYRQSLGQGPEFLIYFQGTGAADDSGLPNDRFFAVRPEGSVSTLKIQRTERGDSAVYLCASSPHGVRNTEAFFGQGTRLTVV.

This clonotype was detected ten times or more. The rearrangement uses TRBV11-1 and TRBJ2-2, with 7 bases matching TRBD2. The germline V gene has CDR1 SGHAT and CDR2 FQDESV (reference sequence). This CDR3 spans 19 amino acids. V shed 2 bases, J shed 1 base, and the junction held 13 bases outside the gene matches. The CDR3 nucleotides are TGTGCCAGCAGCTTACGAATGCCGCGGAGCGGGGAGAACACCGGGGAGCTGTTTTTT. Protein product: CASSLRMPRSGENTGELFF.

This sequence joins TRBV5-1 and TRBJ2-3; 10 nucleotides agree with TRBD2. This CDR3 spans 16 amino acids. Germline CDR1 is SGHRS and CDR2 is YFSETQ. V was clipped by 1 base and J by 5 bases; unmatched bases: 7. The DNA for the CDR3 is TGCGCCAGCAGCTTGAGGCTAGCGGGAGCGGTAGATACGCAGTATTTT. It translates to CASSLRLAGAVDTQYF. Looking up the rest from reference TRBV5-1 and TRBJ2-3 gives the full variable domain: KAGVTQTPRYLIKTRGQQVTLSCSPISGHRSVSWYQQTPGQGLQFLFEYFSETQRNKGNFPGRFSGRQFSNSRSEMNVSTLELGDSALYLCASSLRLAGAVDTQYFGPGTRLTVL.

The table lists this clonotype with many counts. J is TRBJ1-5 and V is TRBV3-1; 8 bases are a match to TRBD1. There are 16 residues in the CDR3. The V and J ends lost 1 base and 5 bases, in that order; junction bases with no gene match: 7. Germline V gene lookup returns CDR1 LGHDT and CDR2 YNNKEL (reference sequence). In DNA, the CDR3 is TGTGCCAGCAGCCAAGGCCGGGACAGGTTTGATCAGCCCCAGCATTTT. It encodes CASSQGRDRFDQPQHF.

This clonotype showed up just a few times. The chain joins TRBV6-5 to TRBJ2-3; D gene unclear. The CDR3 is 15 amino acids. Trimming removed 5 bases from V and 1 base from J, with 13 bases in between. Germline-derived CDR1 and CDR2 are MNHEY and SVGAGI. The CDR3 DNA sequence: TGTGCCAGCAGTACGCGAACTACTGGCACAGATACGCAGTATTTT. Residues: CASSTRTTGTDTQYF.